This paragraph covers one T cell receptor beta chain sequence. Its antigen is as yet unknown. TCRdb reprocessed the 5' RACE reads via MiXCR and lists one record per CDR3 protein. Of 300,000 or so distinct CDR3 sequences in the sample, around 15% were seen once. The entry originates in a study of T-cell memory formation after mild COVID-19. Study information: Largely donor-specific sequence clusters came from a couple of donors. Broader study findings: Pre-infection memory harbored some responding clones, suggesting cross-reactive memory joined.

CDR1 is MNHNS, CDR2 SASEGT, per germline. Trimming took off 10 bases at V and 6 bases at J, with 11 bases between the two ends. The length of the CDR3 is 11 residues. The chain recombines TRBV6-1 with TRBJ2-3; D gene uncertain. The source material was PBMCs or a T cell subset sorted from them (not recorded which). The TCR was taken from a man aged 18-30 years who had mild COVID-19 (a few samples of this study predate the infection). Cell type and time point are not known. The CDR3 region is CATNLGDTQYF. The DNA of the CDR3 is TGTGCCACCAATCTGGGGGATACGCAGTATTTT.